These 25 T cell receptor beta chains originate from one sample sequenced in a study of blood T cells in healthy people across ages. Combining a sample-barcoded 5' primer with a J-beta primer mix, a second PCR ran for roughly 6 to 12 cycles. In TCRdb, the 5' RACE reads were re-called with MiXCR into one record per CDR3 protein. The sample holds 1.5 million to 2 million distinct CDR3 sequences, 28% seen once. Source material: blood. The receptors originated from a woman under 40 in good health.

Regarding this clonotype: A read error may be the cause here, since a much bigger clone is one base away. The rearrangement uses TRBV20-1 and TRBJ2-5; D tentatively reads TRBD1 or TRBD2 (5 bases each). The germline V gene encodes CDR1 DFQATT and CDR2 SNEGSKA (reference sequence). V lost 2 bases, J lost 5 bases, and 12 bases lay in between. The CDR3 is made up of 13 amino acids. In DNA form, the CDR3 reads TGCAGTGCTAGAATGGGGGATTGGGAGACCCAGTACTTC. Protein sequence: CSARMGDWETQYF.

A note on this clonotype: A much larger clone sits a single nucleotide away, making a read error possible. The chain joins TRBV5-1 to TRBJ2-6; 7 bases agree with TRBD1. The CDR3 covers 17 residues. Looked up from germline, CDR1 is SGHRS and CDR2 is YFSETQ. CDR3 coding DNA: TGCGCCAGCAGCTTTTTACTAGGGGGCGAAGGGGCCAACATCCTGACTTTC. Protein product: CASSFLLGGEGANILTF. Using reference TRBV5-1 and TRBJ2-6 for the parts outside the CDR3, the full variable domain is KAGVTQTPRYLIKTRGQQVTLSCSPISGHRSVSWYQQTPGQGLQFLFEYFSETQRNKGNFPGRFSGRQFSNSRSEMNVSTLELGDSALYLCASSFLLGGEGANILTFGAGSRLTVL.

This chain joins TRBV11-2 and TRBJ2-1, with D perhaps assigned TRBD1 or TRBD2 (5 bases each). V was shortened by 6 bases and J by 6 bases, with 24 bases between the two germline ends. The CDR3 extends over 17 amino acids. Germline CDR1 SGHAT, CDR2 FQNNGV. The CDR3 loop reads CASRGLKGTSQGNEQFF. The CDR3 DNA reads as TGTGCCAGCAGGGGCTTAAAAGGGACGTCGCAGGGCAATGAGCAGTTCTTC.

This clonotype was seen a handful of times. The rearrangement uses TRBV30 and TRBJ2-3, with D perhaps TRBD1 (5 bases). Trimming shortened V by 1 base and J by 5 bases, and 10 bases separated the two germline ends. There are 13 residues in the CDR3. CDR1 is GTSNPN and CDR2 is SVGIG in the germline V gene (reference sequence). CDR3 bases: TGTGCCTGGAGTGAGGGGTTACGAGATACGCAGTATTTT. This gives the protein CAWSEGLRDTQYF.

CDR3 sequence (DNA): TGTGCCAGCAGCCTAGGACTAGCGGAAGCCTACGAGCAGTACTTC. Amino acids: CASSLGLAEAYEQYF. The chain uses TRBV6-2 or TRBV6-3 and TRBJ2-7; 10 bases line up with TRBD2. The V gene end was trimmed by 6 bases and the J gene end by 2 bases; junction bases not matched to a gene: 7. This CDR3 has 15 residues. Germline V gives CDR1 MNHEY, CDR2 SVGEGT.

This chain joins TRBV19 and TRBJ2-5, with D possibly TRBD1 on 6 matching bases. CDR1 is LNHDA, CDR2 SQIVND, per germline (reference sequence). The CDR3 is 13 residues long. The V end was cut by 3 bases, the J end by 11 bases, with 16 bases between. Written as DNA, the CDR3 is TGTGCCAGTAGTATGACAGGCTACGGGGAGCAGTACTTC. Its translation is CASSMTGYGEQYF.

The chain joins TRBV6-1 to TRBJ2-3; 14 bases agree with TRBD2. Germline trimming cut 6 bases from V and 0 bases from J; bases unmatched to any gene: 8. The germline V gene has CDR1 MNHNS and CDR2 SASEGT. This CDR3 has 18 amino acids. The CDR3 DNA sequence: TGTGCCAGCAGGGAAACCGGGACTAGCGGGAGAAGCACAGATACGCAGTATTTT. Its translation is CASRETGTSGRSTDTQYF.

This clonotype has just a few counts. The J gene is TRBJ1-2, the V gene TRBV6-6, with 9 positions matching TRBD1. Germline V gene sequence: CDR1 MNHNY, CDR2 SVGAGI (reference sequence). CDR3 size: 15 residues. After removal of 6 bases from V and 3 bases from J, the junction contained 8 bases not matched to a gene. The CDR3 region is CASRSGTGLYYGYTF. The CDR3 bases are TGTGCCAGCAGGTCCGGGACAGGGCTCTACTATGGCTACACCTTC.

This clonotype occurred a few times. The chain employs TRBV14 and TRBJ2-1; D perhaps matches TRBD2 (6 bases). Germline CDR1 reads SGHDN; CDR2 reads FVKESK. CDR3 size: 16 residues. The V end was cut by 4 bases, the J end by 7 bases, with 20 bases between. The CDR3 sequence: CASSRSLGSGLNEQFF. In DNA, the CDR3 is TGTGCCAGCAGCCGTTCCCTCGGGAGCGGGTTAAATGAGCAGTTCTTC.

The chain joins TRBV29-1 to TRBJ2-1; no firm D call. The assigned J gene may be wrong: the sequence end matches TRBJ2-7 better. The CDR3 sequence is 14 residues long. Germline V gene data show CDR1 as SQVTM and CDR2 as ANQGSEA. In DNA form, the CDR3 reads TGCAGCGTTGACCTGACGGTTTCCTACAATGAGCAGTACTTC. Translating it yields CSVDLTVSYNEQYF.

This clonotype was observed a handful of times. This chain connects TRBV7-9 to TRBJ1-4; no definite D call. Germline CDR1 reads SEHNR; CDR2 reads FQNEAQ (reference sequence). With 2 bases removed from V and 5 bases from J, the gap between germline ends came to 9 bases. This CDR3 contains 14 residues. The chain's CDR3 is CASSLSSPNEKLFF. The CDR3 coding sequence is TGTGCCAGCAGCTTAAGCAGCCCGAATGAAAAACTGTTTTTT. The complete variable domain, with remaining parts taken from reference TRBV7-9 and TRBJ1-4, reads DTGVSQNPRHKITKRGQNVTFRCDPISEHNRLYWYRQTLGQGPEFLTYFQNEAQLEKSRLLSDRFSAERPKGSFSTLEIQRTEQGDSAMYLCASSLSSPNEKLFFGSGTQLSVL.

The chain couples TRBV10-2 to TRBJ2-6; D gene uncertain. CDR3 length: 15 residues. In germline, CDR1 is WSHSY, CDR2 SAAADI. Trimming stripped 3 bases from V and 0 bases from J, with 6 bases between. The CDR3 DNA is TGCGCCAGCAGTGAACTAAGCTCTGGGGCCAACGTCCTGACTTTC. The encoded protein is CASSELSSGANVLTF.

The V call is TRBV12-3 or TRBV12-4, the J call TRBJ2-7; perhaps TRBD2 as D (7 bases). The V end lost 5 bases, the J end lost 2 bases, and 10 bases lay between the germline ends. This CDR3 comprises 13 residues. Here the CDR3 reads CASSPGGPYEQYV. CDR3 nucleotides: TGTGCCAGCAGTCCCGGGGGGCCCTACGAGCAGTACGTC.

Turning to this clonotype: Possible read error: a much larger clone is one base away. This chain joins TRBV6-5 and TRBJ2-4, with 10 bases fitting TRBD1. The DNA end is a closer match to TRBJ2-7, so the J assignment may be wrong. The germline V gene encodes CDR1 MNHEY and CDR2 SVGAGI. The CDR3 length is 14 residues. CDR3 nucleotides: TGTGCCAGCGGTTATTGGGACAGGGGCTACGAGCAGTACTTC. Amino acids: CASGYWDRGYEQYF.

The J gene is TRBJ2-4, the V gene TRBV9; 10 bases are a match to TRBD2. The CDR3 contains 16 residues. CDR1 and CDR2 from the germline V gene are SGDLS and YYNGEE. Germline trimming cut 0 bases from V and 8 bases from J; bases unmatched to any gene: 8. The CDR3 here is CASSVGGTSVGDIQYF. The CDR3 DNA reads as TGTGCCAGCAGCGTAGGTGGGACTAGCGTCGGGGACATTCAGTACTTC. Based on the CDR3 plus reference TRBV9 and TRBJ2-4, the full variable domain is DSGVTQTPKHLITATGQRVTLRCSPRSGDLSVYWYQQSLDQGLQFLIQYYNGEERAKGNILERFSAQQFPDLHSELNLSSLELGDSALYFCASSVGGTSVGDIQYFGAGTRLSVL.

At least ten counts were recorded for this clonotype. A much larger clone differs from this one at a single base, so this may be a read error. The chain employs TRBV20-1 and TRBJ2-1; 11 bases are shared with TRBD2. Germline-derived CDR1 and CDR2 are DFQATT and SNEGSKA (reference sequence). The CDR3 extends over 15 amino acids. V shed 5 bases and J 8 bases; nucleotides not matched to a gene: 11. The DNA of the CDR3 is TGCAGTGCTCCAAATAGCGGGAGGGCCAGCTATGAGCAGTTCTTC. It encodes CSAPNSGRASYEQFF.

The V call is TRBV10-3, the J call TRBJ2-7; perhaps TRBD2 as D (6 bases). This CDR3 has 13 residues. The ends were cut back, 6 bases at V and 6 bases at J, with 15 bases in the middle. CDR1 and CDR2 (germline): ENHRY, SYGVKD. The CDR3 DNA is TGTGCCATCAGGGACGATACTAGCTCCGAGCAGTACTTC. It translates to CAIRDDTSSEQYF.

The V and J genes are TRBV11-2 and TRBJ2-6; 9 bases are shared with TRBD1. Germline trimming cut 1 base from V and 2 bases from J; bases unmatched to any gene: 3. The CDR3 loop spans 17 amino acids. Per the germline V gene, CDR1 is SGHAT and CDR2 is FQNNGV. The CDR3 sequence: CASSLGTGVAGANVLTF. The CDR3 nucleotides read TGTGCCAGCAGCTTAGGGACAGGGGTCGCTGGGGCCAACGTCCTGACTTTC. The variable domain in full, with the rest retrieved from reference TRBV11-2 and TRBJ2-6, is EAGVAQSPRYKIIEKRQSVAFWCNPISGHATLYWYQQILGQGPKLLIQFQNNGVVDDSQLPKDRFSAERLKGVDSTLKIQPAKLEDSAVYLCASSLGTGVAGANVLTFGAGSRLTVL.

This clonotype was seen ten or more times. The CDR3 DNA reads as TGCAGCGTCGAAAGACTAGCGGGAGATTTTGAGCAGTACTTC. Its protein product is CSVERLAGDFEQYF. The V gene is TRBV29-1, the J gene TRBJ2-7; 12 bases line up with TRBD2. Germline V gene lookup returns CDR1 SQVTM and CDR2 ANQGSEA. The CDR3 consists of 14 residues. V gave up 6 bases and J gave up 7 bases; unmatched junction bases: 10.

The chain links TRBV5-5 to TRBJ2-6; a possible D gene is TRBD1 (5 bases). Germline values: CDR1 SGHKS, CDR2 YYEKEE (reference sequence). The V end lost 4 bases, the J end lost 0 bases, and 8 bases lay between the germline ends. The CDR3 is 15 amino acids. The CDR3 spells CASSKQASGANVLTF. The CDR3, as DNA: TGTGCCAGCAGCAAACAGGCCTCTGGGGCCAACGTCCTGACTTTC.

This clonotype was detected a few times. V usage is TRBV7-9 and J usage is TRBJ2-7; D remains ambiguous. The V and J ends lost 4 bases and 6 bases respectively, with 13 bases between them. Per the germline V gene, CDR1 is SEHNR and CDR2 is FQNEAQ (reference sequence). There are 13 residues in the CDR3. In DNA, the CDR3 is TGTGCCAGCAGCTCGGACCCGGAGCTCGAGCAGTACTTC. Its protein is CASSSDPELEQYF.

Comments on this clonotype: Compared with germline, one end of the junction differs, possibly owing to a read error. The V and J genes are TRBV4-3 and TRBJ2-7; maybe TRBD1 (5 bases). In germline, CDR1 is LGHNA, CDR2 YSLEER. The CDR3 is made up of 13 amino acids. CDR3 loop: CANSQDRSYEQYF. CDR3 coding DNA: TGCGCCAACAGCCAAGACAGATCCTACGAGCAGTACTTC.

This chain connects TRBV20-1 to TRBJ1-1; 9 bases fit TRBD1. J lost 5 bases, V lost 3 bases, and 7 bases had no gene match. The CDR3 has 14 amino acids. Germline V gene lookup returns CDR1 DFQATT and CDR2 SNEGSKA (reference sequence). The CDR3 nucleotides read TGCAGTGCTAGGGACAGGGGCATTCATACTGAAGCTTTCTTT. Translation: CSARDRGIHTEAFF.

This clonotype showed up just a few times. The V call is TRBV7-2, the J call TRBJ2-7, with 9 bases matching TRBD1. CDR1 is SGHTA, CDR2 FQGNSA, per germline. With V trimmed by 8 bases and J by 4 bases, 9 bases remained unmatched. This CDR3 comprises 14 residues. CDR3 DNA sequence: TGTGCCAGCGCAACAGGGGGCTCAATTTACGAGCAGTACTTC. Amino acids: CASATGGSIYEQYF. The variable domain in full, completed from reference TRBV7-2 and TRBJ2-7, reads GAGVSQSPSNKVTEKGKDVELRCDPISGHTALYWYRQSLGQGLEFLIYFQGNSAPDKSGLPSDRFSAERTGGSVSTLTIQRTQQEDSAVYLCASATGGSIYEQYFGPGTRLTVT.

This clonotype was recorded only once. V is TRBV28 and J is TRBJ2-5, with 9 bases fitting TRBD2. Germline assignment: CDR1 MDHEN and CDR2 SYDVKM. CDR3 size: 13 residues. The V gene end was trimmed by 6 bases and the J gene end by 13 bases; junction bases not matched to a gene: 12. The CDR3 loop is CASRGLAGPRAYF. The CDR3, as DNA: TGTGCCAGCAGGGGGCTAGCGGGGCCCCGGGCGTACTTC.